This T cell receptor (beta chain) was profiled in a study of OX40 agonist ivuxolimab in advanced cancers. Looking at the study overall: Intravenous ivuxolimab was administered to patients every 2 weeks at 0.01 to 10 mg/kg. Males comprised around 80% of the group, whose mean age was around 62 years (range roughly 23 to 90).

Sequencing used immunoSEQ multiplex PCR; TCRdb keeps in-frame clones, though not all of them. The table has roughly 26,000 clones, roughly 90% seen once. Turning to this clone: Antigen specificity is unknown.

Findings and limits, study-wide: At 0.1 to 3.0 mg/kg, clonal expansion of CD4+ and CD8+ blood T cells had occurred by week 6. Average numbers of expanded clones were greater in CD8+ T cells than in CD4+.

V gave up 1 base and J gave up 0 bases, with 10 bases separating them. The CDR3 spans 15 residues. Germline V gene data show CDR1 as MGHRA and CDR2 as YSYEKL. The source material was CD4+ or CD8+ T cells sorted from blood, sampled in a trial of the OX40 agonist ivuxolimab. The rearrangement links TRBV4-1 to TRBJ2-7, with no clear D. The receptor was isolated from an adult with an advanced solid tumor such as melanoma, head and neck, liver or kidney cancer. The CDR3 loop reads CASSQGQGYSYEQYF. The DNA of the CDR3 is TGCGCCAGCAGCCAAGGTCAAGGGTACTCCTACGAGCAGTACTTC.